This T cell receptor beta chain is from a study of blood T cell repertoires in COVID-19. In the study overall: T cells, B-cell-depleted T cells, or PBMCs supplied cDNA or gDNA.

The V gene end was trimmed by 3 bases and the J gene end by 7 bases; junction bases not matched to a gene: 9. The CDR3 loop spans 14 amino acids. The germline V gene encodes CDR1 DFQATT and CDR2 SNEGSKA (reference sequence). In the authors' methods: The assay estimated nucleated cells by amplifying reference gene primers. This table comes from immunoSEQ multiplex PCR, and its TCRdb copy is limited to in-frame clones, with some not included. The V and J calls and the clone size are those of that table, but D and trimming were determined from the DNA. Among 43,000 or so clones listed, roughly 87% were seen once.

The chain links TRBV20-1 to TRBJ2-5; 9 nucleotides align to TRBD2. The sample comprised peripheral blood. This receptor was taken from a woman of 80 years or more with active COVID-19. The DNA of the CDR3 is TGCAGTGCTAGTAGGCTAGCGGGGCAGGGGACCCAGTACTTC. Protein: CSASRLAGQGTQYF.